Described below is a single T cell receptor beta chain sequence and its context. Measured with immunoSEQ multiplex PCR; TCRdb has only the in-frame clones, and not every one. The sample lists about 220,000 clones; roughly 84% were seen once. The data are from a study of blood T cell repertoires in COVID-19. Material: peripheral blood. The origin of this receptor is a woman in her sixties with acute or convalescent COVID-19.

The CDR3: CASKDRGYNSPLHF. For the CDR3, the DNA is TGTGCCAGCAAAGACAGAGGCTATAATTCACCCCTCCACTTT. The chain is built from TRBV6-5 and TRBJ1-6; perhaps TRBD1 as D (5 bases). Trimming took 7 bases from V and 3 from J, leaving 10 bases between them. The CDR3 has 14 residues. In germline, CDR1 is MNHEY, CDR2 SVGAGI.